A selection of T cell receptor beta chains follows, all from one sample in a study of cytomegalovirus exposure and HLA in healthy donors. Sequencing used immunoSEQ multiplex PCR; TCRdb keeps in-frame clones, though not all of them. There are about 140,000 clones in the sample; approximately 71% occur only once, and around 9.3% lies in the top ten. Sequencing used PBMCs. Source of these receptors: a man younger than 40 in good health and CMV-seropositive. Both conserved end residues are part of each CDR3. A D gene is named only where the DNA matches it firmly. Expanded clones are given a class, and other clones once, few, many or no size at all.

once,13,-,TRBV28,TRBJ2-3,CASSVGVTDTQYF,TGTGCCAGCAGTGTGGGCGTAACAGATACGCAGTATTTT
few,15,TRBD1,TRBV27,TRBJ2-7,CASSLRGTVTYEQYF,TGTGCCAGCAGTTTACGAGGGACAGTCACCTACGAGCAGTACTTC
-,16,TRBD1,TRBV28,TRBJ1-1,CASSLPGGSGYTEAFF,TGTGCCAGCAGTTTGCCAGGGGGCTCAGGGTACACTGAAGCTTTCTTT
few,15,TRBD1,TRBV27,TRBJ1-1,CASSLGDSLSAEAFF,TGTGCCAGCAGTTTAGGGGACAGCCTGAGTGCTGAAGCTTTCTTT
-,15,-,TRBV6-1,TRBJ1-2,CASSDKEDSYYGYTF,TGTGCCAGCAGTGACAAGGAAGACAGCTACTATGGCTACACCTTC
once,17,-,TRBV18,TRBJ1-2,CASSPPVKGSTNYGYTF,TGTGCCAGCTCACCACCGGTTAAGGGGTCGACTAACTATGGCTACACCTTC
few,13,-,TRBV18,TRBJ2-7,CASSTGQTYEQYF,TGTGCCAGCTCCACGGGACAAACCTACGAGCAGTACTTC
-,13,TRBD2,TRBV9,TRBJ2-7,CASSSGGVYEQYF,TGTGCCAGCAGCTCGGGAGGAGTTTACGAGCAGTACTTC
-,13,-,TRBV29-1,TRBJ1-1,CSAGLTGNTEAFF,TGCAGCGCAGGATTGACAGGGAACACTGAAGCTTTCTTT
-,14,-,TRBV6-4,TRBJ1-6,CASSDGGDNSPLHF,TGTGCCAGCAGTGACGGGGGGGATAATTCACCCCTCCACTTT
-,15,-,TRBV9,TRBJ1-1,CASSLGVTAGAEAFF,TGTGCCAGCAGCTTGGGAGTGACGGCGGGCGCTGAAGCTTTCTTT
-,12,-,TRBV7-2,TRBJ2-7,CASMGGSYEQYF,TGTGCCAGCATGGGGGGCTCCTACGAGCAGTACTTC
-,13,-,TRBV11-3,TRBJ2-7,CASTFGESYEQYF,TGTGCCAGCACCTTCGGGGAATCCTACGAGCAGTACTTC
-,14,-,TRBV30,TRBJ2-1,CAWSARGARNEQFF,TGTGCCTGGAGTGCCCGGGGGGCCAGGAATGAGCAGTTCTTC
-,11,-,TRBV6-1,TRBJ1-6,CASQIHSPLHF,TGTGCCAGCCAAATTCATTCACCCCTCCACTTT
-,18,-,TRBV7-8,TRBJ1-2,CASSLEYPRPQGSGGYTF,TGTGCCAGCAGCTTAGAATACCCCCGCCCACAGGGTAGTGGGGGCTACACCTTC
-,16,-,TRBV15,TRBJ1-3,CATSYGGGSSGNTIYF,TGTGCCACCAGCTATGGGGGGGGGAGCTCTGGAAACACCATATATTTT
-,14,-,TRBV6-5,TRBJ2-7,CASSYSRGGYEQYF,TGTGCCAGCAGTTACTCACGCGGCGGTTACGAGCAGTACTTC
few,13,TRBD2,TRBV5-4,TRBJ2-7,CASSLGGSWEQYF,TGTGCCAGCAGCTTAGGCGGGAGCTGGGAGCAGTACTTC
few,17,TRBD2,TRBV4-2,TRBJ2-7,CASSQDLPAGGPYEQYF,TGTGCCAGCAGCCAAGATCTTCCGGCGGGAGGACCCTACGAGCAGTACTTC
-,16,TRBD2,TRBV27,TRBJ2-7,CASSAARGGGLYEQYF,TGTGCCAGCAGTGCTGCCCGGGGCGGGGGACTCTACGAGCAGTACTTC
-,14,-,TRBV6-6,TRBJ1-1,CASSYSGENTEAFF,TGTGCCAGCAGTTACTCAGGAGAGAACACTGAAGCTTTCTTT
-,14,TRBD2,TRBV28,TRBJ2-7,CASSLAGVTYEQYF,TGTGCCAGCAGTCTAGCGGGGGTAACCTACGAGCAGTACTTC
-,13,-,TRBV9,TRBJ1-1,CASNYLGTGEAFF,TGTGCCAGCAACTATCTAGGAACGGGGGAAGCTTTCTTT
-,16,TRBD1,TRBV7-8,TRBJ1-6,CASSHRKGGERSPLHF,TGTGCCAGCAGCCACCGGAAAGGGGGCGAGAGGTCACCCCTCCACTTT
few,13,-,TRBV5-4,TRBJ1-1,CASSFRGTPEAFF,TGTGCCAGCAGCTTTCGGGGTACGCCTGAAGCTTTCTTT
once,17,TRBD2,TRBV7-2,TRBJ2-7,CASSLASFGGSGYEQYF,TGTGCCAGCAGCTTGGCCTCTTTTGGCGGGAGTGGGTACGAGCAGTACTTC
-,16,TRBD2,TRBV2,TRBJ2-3,CASTLGLAALTDTQYF,TGTGCCAGCACCCTGGGACTAGCGGCGCTCACAGATACGCAGTATTTT
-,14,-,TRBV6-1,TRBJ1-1,CASRMTAMSTEAFF,TGTGCCAGCAGGATGACAGCGATGAGCACTGAAGCTTTCTTT
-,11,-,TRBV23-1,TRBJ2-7,CPRKGHYEQYF,TGCCCCCGCAAGGGACACTACGAGCAGTACTTC
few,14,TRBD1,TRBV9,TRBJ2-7,CASSEGTGLFEQYF,TGTGCCAGCAGCGAGGGGACAGGGCTCTTCGAGCAGTACTTC
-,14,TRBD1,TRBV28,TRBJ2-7,CASSRGQGVLEQYF,TGTGCCAGCAGTCGGGGACAGGGAGTCTTGGAGCAGTACTTC
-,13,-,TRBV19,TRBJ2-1,CASSPGPRSEQFF,TGTGCCAGTAGTCCAGGCCCCCGTAGTGAGCAGTTCTTC
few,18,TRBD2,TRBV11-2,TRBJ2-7,CASSASWGGLAATYEQYF,TGTGCCAGCAGCGCCAGCTGGGGAGGACTAGCGGCTACCTACGAGCAGTACTTC
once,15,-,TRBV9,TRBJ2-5,CASSVGSQYQETQYF,TGTGCCAGCAGCGTAGGGTCTCAGTACCAAGAGACCCAGTACTTC
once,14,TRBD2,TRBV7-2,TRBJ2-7,CASSFPGLAYEQYF,TGTGCCAGCAGCTTCCCGGGACTAGCGTACGAGCAGTACTTC
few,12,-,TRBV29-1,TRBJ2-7,CSVAGVLDEQYF,TGCAGCGTCGCAGGGGTTCTCGACGAGCAGTACTTC
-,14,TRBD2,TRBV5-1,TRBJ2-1,CASSLNSGAREQFF,TGCGCCAGCAGCTTAAATAGCGGGGCCAGAGAGCAGTTCTTC
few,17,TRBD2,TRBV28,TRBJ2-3,CASSPPFGGGPTDTQYF,TGTGCCAGCAGTCCCCCTTTTGGGGGAGGGCCGACAGATACGCAGTATTTT
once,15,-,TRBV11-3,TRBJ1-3,CASSLVTWAGNTIYF,TGTGCCAGCAGCCTCGTGACATGGGCTGGAAACACCATATATTTT
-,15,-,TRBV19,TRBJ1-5,CASSHYPYSNQPQHF,TGTGCCAGTAGCCACTATCCCTATAGCAATCAGCCCCAGCATTTT
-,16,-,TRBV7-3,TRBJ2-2,CASSTSGGRITGELFF,TGTGCCAGCAGTACCTCGGGGGGCAGGATCACCGGGGAGCTGTTTTTT
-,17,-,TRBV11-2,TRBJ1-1,CASSLGFLGQPNTEAFF,TGTGCCAGCAGCTTAGGGTTCCTAGGACAGCCTAACACTGAAGCTTTCTTT
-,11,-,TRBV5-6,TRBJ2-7,CASSFRYEQYF,TGTGCCAGCAGCTTTAGATACGAGCAGTACTTC
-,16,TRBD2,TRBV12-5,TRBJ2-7,CASGLSYGGVTYEQYF,TGTGCTAGTGGTTTGTCCTACGGGGGGGTAACCTACGAGCAGTACTTC
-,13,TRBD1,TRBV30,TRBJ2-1,CAWSINRGHEQFF,TGTGCCTGGAGTATAAACAGGGGGCATGAGCAGTTCTTC
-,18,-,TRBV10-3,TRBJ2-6,CAIRGVGASSSGANVLTF,TGTGCCATCAGGGGGGTGGGGGCTTCCTCCTCTGGGGCCAACGTCCTGACTTTC
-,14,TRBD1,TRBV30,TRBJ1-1,CAWRRQGGNTEAFF,TGTGCCTGGAGGAGACAGGGAGGGAACACTGAAGCTTTCTTT
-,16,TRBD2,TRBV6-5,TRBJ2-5,CASSYGSGRAQETQYF,TGTGCCAGCAGTTATGGGAGCGGGAGGGCCCAAGAGACCCAGTACTTC
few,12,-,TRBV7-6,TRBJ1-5,CASSQWAGPQHF,TGTGCCAGCAGCCAGTGGGCTGGGCCCCAGCATTTT
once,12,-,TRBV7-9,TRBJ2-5,CASSWRQETQYF,TGTGCCAGCAGCTGGAGACAAGAGACCCAGTACTTC
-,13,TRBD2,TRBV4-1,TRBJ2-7,CASSPTSVYEQYF,TGCGCCAGCAGCCCGACTAGCGTCTACGAGCAGTACTTC
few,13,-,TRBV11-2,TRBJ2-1,CASRGSQYNEQFF,TGTGCCAGCAGAGGGAGTCAGTACAATGAGCAGTTCTTC
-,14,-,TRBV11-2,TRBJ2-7,CASSLRLVPGEQYF,TGTGCCAGCAGCCTGCGACTAGTTCCCGGAGAGCAGTACTTC
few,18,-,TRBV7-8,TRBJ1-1,CASSLDRQAGAGNTEAFF,TGTGCCAGCAGCTTAGACAGACAGGCTGGGGCCGGGAACACTGAAGCTTTCTTT
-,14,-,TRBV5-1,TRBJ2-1,CASSSQSPYNEQFF,TGCGCCAGCAGCTCCCAAAGCCCCTACAATGAGCAGTTCTTC
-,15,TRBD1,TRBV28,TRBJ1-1,CASSPPGGATTEAFF,TGTGCCAGCAGTCCGCCAGGGGGCGCAACCACTGAAGCTTTCTTT
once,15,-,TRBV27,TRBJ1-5,CASRLTGHLNQPQHF,TGTGCCAGCAGACTAACAGGACATCTCAATCAGCCCCAGCATTTT
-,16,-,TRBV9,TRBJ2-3,CASSVGGRGSPDTQYF,TGTGCCAGCAGCGTAGGAGGGAGAGGTAGTCCAGATACGCAGTATTTT
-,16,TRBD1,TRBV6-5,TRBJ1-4,CASSYSTGGGRGKLFF,TGTGCCAGCAGTTACTCAACAGGGGGCGGCAGAGGAAAACTGTTTTTT